The source of this TCR beta chain is a study of neurological immune-mediated disorders. General study findings and limits: Private repertoires in all groups were suggested, as expanded clones shared no CDR3 amino acid sequences across subjects.

The ends lost 0 bases at V and 10 bases at J; junction bases unmatched: 4. Looked up from germline, CDR1 is SGHKS and CDR2 is YYEKEE (reference sequence). The CDR3 covers 14 residues. One entry per CDR3 protein results from TCRdb running MiXCR on the 5' RACE reads. Of about 66,000 distinct CDR3 sequences listed, around 3.9% are singletons. In its sample, this clonotype was seen many times. What it binds is unknown. The chain links TRBV5-5 to TRBJ1-6, with 7 positions matching TRBD1. The source is a man aged 30-40 years with multiple sclerosis. Sample: PBMCs. The CDR3 sequence: CASSLGQGRSPLHF. CDR3 DNA sequence: TGTGCCAGCAGCTTGGGACAGGGTAGATCACCCCTCCACTTT.